This TCR beta chain was sequenced in a study of CXCR3-negative and CXCR3-positive naive CD8 T cells. Germline CDR1 reads DFQATT; CDR2 reads SNEGSKA (reference sequence). The CDR3 loop spans 14 amino acids. UMI-tagged TRB cDNA libraries were built via 5' RACE. Using the 5' RACE reads, TCRdb records one entry per CDR3 protein without DNA. This sample's table has fewer than 90,000 distinct CDR3 sequences. What was sequenced was naive CXCR3- CD8+ T cells from blood. Sample subset: CD45RO-CCR7+CD27+CD95- naive CD8+ T cells lacking CXCR3 (TNR3-). The receptor was derived from a human donor in good health. Some clones in this sample may be carry-over from other donors' samples. This sequence joins TRBV20-1 and TRBJ2-3; TCRdb designates TRBD2, a call that cannot be tested without DNA. This CDR3 reads CSARPTALADTHYF.